The entry below describes one TCR beta chain. The antigen remains unidentified. This CDR3 is built from 13 residues. V was shortened by 6 bases and J by 2 bases, with 10 bases between the two germline ends. Germline CDR1 ENHRY, CDR2 SYGVKD. The PCR had 60 Vbeta and 13 Jbeta primers. Using immunoSEQ multiplex PCR, the repertoire was profiled, and TCRdb retains in-frame clones only, with some absent. The sample has approximately 92,000 clones; over 75% are singletons. The sample comes from a study of cytomegalovirus exposure and HLA in healthy donors. General study findings and limits: In all likelihood, a cluster of highly shared sequence variants was a sequencing artifact. The study put 150 to 200 TCR beta chains on its list as cytomegalovirus-associated. Per a later analysis, HLA-associated TCR beta chains showed more clonal expansion than other, equally common TCR beta chains. Later analysis showed TCR association rates varying by HLA locus, highest for DRB1 and lowest for HLA-C.

The sequenced material came from PBMCs. This chain connects TRBV10-3 to TRBJ2-5; possibly TRBD2 for D (6 bases). The sequence came from a girl aged 2 to 10 in good health and CMV-seropositive. The DNA of the CDR3 is TGTGCCATCAGATCGGGGGTTCAAGAGACCCAGTACTTC. It encodes CAIRSGVQETQYF.